This TCR beta chain was captured in a study of shared clonotypes between healthy human individuals. Free of recent acute infections or vaccinations, the donors were healthy HIV-negative adults. Of note for this clone: As yet, its antigen is unknown.

Generated by immunoSEQ multiplex PCR, the TCRdb table keeps only in-frame clones and is missing some. Here the sample spans over 700,000 clones, over 60% being singletons. General study findings and limits: Since donors were few, the genetic and exposure-history diversity represented was limited.

Sequenced input: memory CD4+ T cells sorted from blood. The subset is: CD45RA-negative fraction. The TCR sequence derives from a woman aged 25 to 39 in good health.

The CDR3 DNA follows: TGTGCCAGCAGCTTAGAACGCGGGACTGGCACAGATACGCAGTATTTT. This encodes CASSLERGTGTDTQYF. This chain links TRBV11-2 with TRBJ2-3, with a tentative D call TRBD2 (6 bases). This CDR3 is built from 16 residues. V shed 0 bases and J shed 1 base, with 11 bases lying between them. Germline V gene data show CDR1 as SGHAT and CDR2 as FQNNGV.